Listed below are T cell receptor beta chains from one sample, sequenced in a study of post-analysis software for immune sequencing data. TCRdb analysed the PCR reads with MiXCR anew, one entry per CDR3 protein. The sample comprises 750,000 to 900,000 distinct CDR3 sequences, 46% of which are singletons, and approximately 5% rests with the top ten. Sequenced: blood. The source is a girl aged 5 to 17 with multiple sclerosis. Each CDR3 is given with its conserved first and last residue. A D gene is named only where the DNA matches it firmly. Part of the rows lack a size; the others show once, few, many or a class for expanded clones.

>TRBV7-9|NA|TRBJ2-3|NA
CASSLAAVGTDTQYF
TGTGCCAGCAGCTTAGCCGCGGTAGGCACAGATACGCAGTATTTT
>TRBV3-1|NA|TRBJ2-7|TRBD2
CVSSQRDSHSYEQYF
TGTGTCAGCAGCCAGCGGGACTCCCACTCCTACGAGCAGTACTTC
>TRBV10-3|NA|TRBJ2-7|TRBD2
CAISERGREHSYEQYF
TGTGCCATCAGTGAGCGAGGGCGGGAGCACTCCTACGAGCAGTACTTC
>TRBV27|NA|TRBJ2-5|NA
CASKVMGVVEETQYF
TGTGCCAGCAAGGTCATGGGGGTGGTGGAGGAGACCCAGTACTTC
>TRBV6-5|few|TRBJ2-1|NA
CASSYSSSLGGEQFF
TGTGCCAGCAGTTACTCTTCCAGCCTAGGGGGTGAGCAGTTCTTC
>TRBV28|NA|TRBJ1-4|NA
CASSPDSAFRKLFF
TGTGCCAGCAGTCCCGACTCAGCCTTCCGAAAACTGTTTTTT
>TRBV20-1|few|TRBJ1-2|NA
CSARVRADYGYTF
TGCAGTGCTAGAGTCAGGGCGGACTATGGCTACACCTTC
>TRBV15|NA|TRBJ2-5|TRBD1
CATSREGQGGETQYF
TGTGCCACCAGCAGAGAGGGACAGGGGGGAGAGACCCAGTACTTC
>TRBV7-6|NA|TRBJ1-2|NA
CASSFDPLSGYTF
TGTGCCAGCAGCTTCGATCCTCTTAGTGGCTACACCTTC
>TRBV6-5|few|TRBJ2-7|NA
CASSSQGPTSYEQYF
TGTGCCAGCAGTTCCCAGGGGCCAACCTCCTACGAGCAGTACTTC
>TRBV7-9|NA|TRBJ2-7|NA
CASSIDRKTYEQYF
TGTGCCAGCAGCATCGACAGGAAGACGTACGAGCAGTACTTC
>TRBV6-5|once|TRBJ2-5|TRBD1
CVCRDRGVWQTQYF
TGTGTCTGCCGGGACAGGGGCGTGTGGCAGACCCAGTACTTC
>TRBV21-1|NA|TRBJ2-7|NA
CASSNSLAGVWYEQYF
TGTGCCAGCAGCAACTCACTAGCGGGAGTGTGGTACGAGCAGTACTTC
>TRBV20-1|few|TRBJ2-7|NA
CSARSLGGRKYEQYF
TGCAGTGCTAGGTCCCTGGGGGGAAGAAAGTACGAGCAGTACTTC
>TRBV27|few|TRBJ2-6|NA
CASSLSSRGLPSGANVLTF
TGTGCCAGCAGTTTATCGAGCAGGGGCCTGCCCTCTGGGGCCAACGTCCTGACTTTC
>TRBV9|NA|TRBJ2-7|NA
CASSLSSSGYEQYF
TGTGCCAGCAGTTTATCTTCCAGCGGCTACGAGCAGTACTTC
>TRBV2|few|TRBJ2-5|NA
CASSEWYQETQYF
TGTGCCAGCAGTGAATGGTACCAAGAGACCCAGTACTTC
>TRBV20-1|few|TRBJ2-1|NA
CSGAGGAGNEQFF
TGCAGTGGGGCCGGGGGAGCGGGCAATGAGCAGTTCTTC
>TRBV10-3|NA|TRBJ2-7|TRBD1
CATEPGQKSSYEQYF
TGTGCCACGGAACCGGGACAGAAAAGCTCCTACGAGCAGTACTTC
>TRBV27|NA|TRBJ2-1|NA
CASSAEGNEQFF
TGTGCCAGCAGCGCTGAGGGGAATGAGCAGTTCTTC
>TRBV6-1|few|TRBJ2-7|TRBD1
CASSEVKFGTGDSEQYF
TGTGCCAGCAGTGAAGTGAAGTTCGGGACAGGTGATTCCGAGCAGTACTTC
>TRBV7-9|many|TRBJ1-2|NA
CASSLSHGYTF
TGTGCCAGCAGCTTAAGCCATGGCTACACCTTC
>TRBV11-3|NA|TRBJ1-6|NA
CASSPRAAVASPLHF
TGTGCCAGCAGCCCCCGGGCCGCTGTGGCCTCACCCCTCCACTTT
>TRBV20-1|NA|TRBJ2-5|NA
CSASRPKETQYF
TGCAGTGCTAGTCGGCCGAAAGAGACCCAGTACTTC
>TRBV29-1|NA|TRBJ2-2|NA
CSVASASTGELFF
TGCAGCGTTGCCAGCGCGAGCACCGGGGAGCTGTTTTTT
>TRBV7-9|few|TRBJ2-1|NA
CASSFPGGPDEQFF
TGTGCCAGCAGCTTCCCTGGGGGCCCCGATGAGCAGTTCTTC
>TRBV20-1|few|TRBJ2-4|TRBD2
CSARQGTSGNIQYF
TGCAGTGCTAGACAAGGGACTAGCGGAAACATTCAGTACTTC
>TRBV4-3|NA|TRBJ2-3|TRBD2
CASSQGAGGTDAQYF
TGCGCCAGCAGCCAAGGAGCGGGAGGCACAGATGCGCAGTATTTT
>TRBV25-1|NA|TRBJ1-2|NA
CASSEWTRGGANYGYTF
TGTGCCAGCAGTGAATGGACCCGCGGAGGGGCTAACTATGGCTACACCTTC
>TRBV7-2|NA|TRBJ2-7|TRBD1
CASSRQGSTKEQYF
TGTGCCAGCAGCCGACAGGGTTCGACGAAGGAGCAGTACTTC
>TRBV27|NA|TRBJ2-1|TRBD1
CASSPGQGRYEQFF
TGTGCCAGCAGTCCCGGACAGGGCAGATATGAGCAGTTCTTC
>TRBV12-3/TRBV12-4|NA|TRBJ2-7|TRBD1
CASSQTGTGYEQYF
TGTGCCAGCAGCCAAACCGGGACAGGCTACGAGCAGTACTTC
>TRBV7-6|NA|TRBJ2-1|NA
CASSLAVYNEQFF
TGTGCCAGCAGCTTAGCGGTCTACAATGAGCAGTTCTTC
>TRBV10-3|NA|TRBJ2-2|NA
CAISAWKNTGELFF
TGTGCCATCAGTGCCTGGAAGAACACCGGGGAGCTGTTTTTT
>TRBV3-1|NA|TRBJ2-7|NA
CASSQGMVEYEQYF
TGTGCCAGCAGCCAAGGGATGGTCGAGTACGAGCAGTACTTC
>TRBV7-8|few|TRBJ2-1|TRBD2
CASSFILAGPNEQFF
TGTGCCAGCAGCTTTATACTAGCGGGACCAAATGAGCAGTTCTTC
>TRBV15|many|TRBJ2-5|NA
CATSRDGQTQETQYF
TGTGCCACCAGCAGAGATGGACAAACCCAAGAGACCCAGTACTTC
>TRBV29-1|few|TRBJ2-7|TRBD2
CSVEGTSSRYEQYF
TGCAGCGTTGAGGGGACTAGTTCCCGCTACGAGCAGTACTTC